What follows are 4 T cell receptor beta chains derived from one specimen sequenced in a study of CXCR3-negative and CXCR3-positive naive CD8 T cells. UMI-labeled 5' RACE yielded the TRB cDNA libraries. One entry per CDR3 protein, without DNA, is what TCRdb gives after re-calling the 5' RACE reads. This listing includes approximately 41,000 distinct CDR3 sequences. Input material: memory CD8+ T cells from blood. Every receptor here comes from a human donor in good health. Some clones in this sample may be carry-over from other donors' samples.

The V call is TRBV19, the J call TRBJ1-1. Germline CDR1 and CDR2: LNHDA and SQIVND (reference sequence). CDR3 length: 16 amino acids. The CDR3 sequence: CASSIDVGAGGTEAFF.

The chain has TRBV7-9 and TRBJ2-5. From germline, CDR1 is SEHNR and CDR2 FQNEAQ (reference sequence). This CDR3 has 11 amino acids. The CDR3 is CASSSQETQYF.

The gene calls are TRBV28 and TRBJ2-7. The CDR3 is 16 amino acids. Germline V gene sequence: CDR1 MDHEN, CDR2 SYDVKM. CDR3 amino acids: CASSAMIGETVYEQYF.

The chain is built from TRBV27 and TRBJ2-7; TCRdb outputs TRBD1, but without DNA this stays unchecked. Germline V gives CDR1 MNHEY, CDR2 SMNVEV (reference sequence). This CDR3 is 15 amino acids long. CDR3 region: CASSRLRDRGREQHF.